This is a list of T cell receptor beta chains from one sample in a study of shared clonotypes between healthy human individuals. Method: immunoSEQ multiplex PCR; TCRdb's copy keeps in-frame clones and lacks some. The table includes about 520,000 clones, 81% detected once. The sequenced sample consisted of PBMCs. Every receptor here comes from a woman in her thirties or forties in good health. Some clones in this sample may be carry-over from other donors' samples. The CDR3 runs from the conserved cysteine through the conserved F or W.

J gene,V gene,CDR3 protein
TRBJ2-2,TRBV9,CASSVGTSGSHRELFF
TRBJ1-1,TRBV4-1,CASSHRQGGNTEAFF
TRBJ1-5,TRBV19,CASNNRDRGRQPQHF
TRBJ1-4,TRBV5-1,CASSIRPQGQGADEKLFF
TRBJ2-2,TRBV15,CATSRDFTGELFF
TRBJ1-1,TRBV6-4,CASSEDLNTEAFF
TRBJ1-2,TRBV5-1,CASSLGTGSYGYTF
TRBJ2-1,TRBV5-1,CASSLGRNNEQFF
TRBJ1-3,TRBV15,CATSRGTGFSSGNTIYF
TRBJ2-3,TRBV15,CATSSPTGTRITDTQYF
TRBJ2-3,TRBV2,CASRGETYTQYF
TRBJ2-5,TRBV27,CASSVAGGQETQYF
TRBJ1-4,TRBV11-2,CASSLAGATNEKLFF
TRBJ2-3,TRBV5-1,CASSMTGVSTDTQYF
TRBJ2-7,TRBV5-6,CASSSAGLSYEQYF
TRBJ2-3,TRBV5-1,CASSLGTSVSTDTQYF
TRBJ2-1,TRBV6-5,CAITGTASRYNEQFF
TRBJ1-1,TRBV2,CASSGGEGYGNTEAFF
TRBJ2-7,TRBV28,CASRETRGGLLYEQYF
TRBJ1-5,TRBV30,CAWSRGANSNQPQHF
TRBJ2-7,TRBV28,CASSTGGHFNYEQYF
TRBJ1-1,TRBV6-6,CASTPTALTEAFF
TRBJ2-5,TRBV9,CASSKGVLAGVGETQYF
TRBJ1-1,TRBV10-2,CASSDEGFATEAFF
TRBJ2-1,TRBV10-2,CASSGAGGGHNEQFF
TRBJ2-7,TRBV28,CASRFTGHGAYEQYF
TRBJ1-2,TRBV7-9,CASSDRGRGYTF
TRBJ2-7,TRBV4-3,CASSQLAGGGHYEQYF
TRBJ1-3,TRBV6-5,CASSYLASGNTIYF
TRBJ2-2,TRBV28,CASRTGQGAGELFF
TRBJ1-2,TRBV2,CASIGDSPHYGYTF
TRBJ1-1,TRBV7-2,CASSLVGEGTEAFF
TRBJ1-5,TRBV2,CASSASHQGQPQHF
-,TRBV19,CASSMTSGSSYEQYF
TRBJ1-3,TRBV28,CASSLPRGGNTIYF
TRBJ2-2,TRBV7-9,CASSLPGPLNTGELFF
TRBJ2-5,TRBV14,CASSPPGTYSRQTQYF
TRBJ2-7,TRBV7-6,CASSLAGADYEQYF
TRBJ2-1,TRBV28,CASSPGTSEYNEQFF
TRBJ2-5,TRBV5-1,CASSLAGGRETQYF
TRBJ1-4,TRBV28,CASSPGTAWANEKLFF
TRBJ2-2,TRBV5-1,CASSWGQGPGELFF
TRBJ2-7,TRBV9,CASSSQVAAPYEQYF
TRBJ2-3,TRBV6-1,CASSSLAGRLDTQYF
TRBJ2-7,TRBV5-4,CASSSLGDRPYEQYF
TRBJ1-3,TRBV18,CASSPRGAKGNTIYF
TRBJ1-1,TRBV9,CASSPRHQNTEAFF
TRBJ1-3,TRBV7-9,CASSSSNSDRSNTIYF
TRBJ2-7,TRBV27,CASSFAGPQPYEQYF
TRBJ2-7,TRBV28,CACSSSGTTNRYF
TRBJ2-5,TRBV6-6,CASSYSPGQETQYF
TRBJ2-3,TRBV5-1,CASSPGLAGGPGDTQYF
TRBJ2-7,TRBV28,CASTPTGEAGGGEQYF